The TCR beta chain under discussion was sequenced for a study of shared T cell receptors in the human thymus. This CDR3 is 16 amino acids long. Deletions cut 6 bases from V and 1 base from J, with 16 bases between. The germline V gene has CDR1 LNHDA and CDR2 SQIVND (reference sequence). Clones were read by immunoSEQ multiplex PCR, and TCRdb kept only the in-frame ones, dropping some. Found here are about 660,000 clones, roughly 86% of them singletons; the top ten hold 0.0094%. These data also featured in a second study, about human thymus T cells. As that report states: Surgeons resected thymus tissue during corrective heart surgery. There appeared to be biased usage of V and J genes in thymic and blood repertoires. Related research described thymic repertoires that were highly overlapping among unrelated individuals.

This sequence was found in a boy younger than two with a congenital heart defect. The rearrangement joins TRBV19 to TRBJ2-1; D is possibly TRBD2 (6 bases). The sequencing sample was made of thymocytes. CDR3 DNA sequence: TGTGCCAGTAGCCTCCCGACCGGGACTTCCTACAATGAGCAGTTCTTC. Translating gives CASSLPTGTSYNEQFF.